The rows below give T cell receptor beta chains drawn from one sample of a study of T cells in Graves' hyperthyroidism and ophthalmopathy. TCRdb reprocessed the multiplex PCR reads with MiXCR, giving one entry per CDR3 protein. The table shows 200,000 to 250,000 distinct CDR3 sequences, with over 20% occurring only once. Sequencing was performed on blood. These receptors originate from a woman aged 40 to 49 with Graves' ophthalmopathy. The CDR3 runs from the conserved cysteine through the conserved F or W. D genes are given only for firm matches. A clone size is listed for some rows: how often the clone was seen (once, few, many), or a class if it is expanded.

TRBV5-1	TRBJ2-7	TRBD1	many	TGCGCCAGCAGCTTGGTAGGGACAGGGGCTGACTACGAGCAGTACTTC	CASSLVGTGADYEQYF
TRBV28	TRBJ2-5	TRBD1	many	TGTGCCAGCACCGACAGGGAACAAGAGACCCAGTACTTC	CASTDREQETQYF
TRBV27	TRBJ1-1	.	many	TGTGCCAGCAGTATACTGCCCAACGCTGAAGCTTTCTTT	CASSILPNAEAFF
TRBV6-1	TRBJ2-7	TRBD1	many	TGTGCCAGCAGTAAACAGGGGGCGTCCTACGAGCAGTACTTC	CASSKQGASYEQYF
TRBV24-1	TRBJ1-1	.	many	TGTGCCACCAGTGATGGGGTCCTTGAAGCTTTCTTT	CATSDGVLEAFF
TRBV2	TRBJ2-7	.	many	TGTGCCAGCAGTCGACTAACGACCCGCCCCGAGCAGTACTTC	CASSRLTTRPEQYF
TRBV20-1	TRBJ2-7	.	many	TGCAGTGCTAGCGACGGGAGCTCCTACGAGCAGTACTTC	CSASDGSSYEQYF
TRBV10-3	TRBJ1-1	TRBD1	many	TGTGCCATCAGGAGAGGGACAGGGAGTACTGAAGCTTTCTTT	CAIRRGTGSTEAFF
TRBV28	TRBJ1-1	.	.	TGTGCCACCATACAGGGAGGGGACACTGAAGCTTTCTTT	CATIQGGDTEAFF
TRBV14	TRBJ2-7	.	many	TGTGCCAGCGGGGGTGTAACATCGAAGCAGTACTTC	CASGGVTSKQYF
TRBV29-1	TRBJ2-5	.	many	TGCAGCGTTGCGGGGGAGACCCAGTACTTC	CSVAGETQYF
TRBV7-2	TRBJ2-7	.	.	TGTGCCAGCAGGCCTGGGACGGTCTACGAGCAGTACTTC	CASRPGTVYEQYF
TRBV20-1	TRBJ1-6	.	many	TGCAGTGCTAGAGGACCCGGGACGGCTGATAATTCACCCCTCCACTTT	CSARGPGTADNSPLHF
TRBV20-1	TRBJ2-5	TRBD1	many	TGCAGTGCTTGCCGGGACAGGGGAGAGACCCAGTACTTC	CSACRDRGETQYF
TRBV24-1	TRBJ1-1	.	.	TGTGCCAGCAGTTACATCCTCACCGACACTGAAGCTTTCTTT	CASSYILTDTEAFF
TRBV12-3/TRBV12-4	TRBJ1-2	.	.	TGTGCCAGCAGCCCTGAGGCCTCGGGTGGTTTCTATGGCTACACCTTC	CASSPEASGGFYGYTF
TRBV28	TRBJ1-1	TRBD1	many	TGTGCCAGCAGAACCGGGACAGACAACACTGAAGCTTTCTTT	CASRTGTDNTEAFF
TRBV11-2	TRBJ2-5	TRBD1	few	TGTGCCAGCAGTCCTGACGGGACAGGGAACATGGGGGAGACCCAGTACTTC	CASSPDGTGNMGETQYF
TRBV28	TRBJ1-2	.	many	TGTGCCAGCAGTTTACCCCAGGGTAGGGTCTATGGCTACACCTTC	CASSLPQGRVYGYTF
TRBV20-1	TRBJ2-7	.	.	TGCAGTGACAGCAGGGCAGGGGTAGACGAGCAGTACTTC	CSDSRAGVDEQYF
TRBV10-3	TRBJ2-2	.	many	TGTGCCATCAGTGGAGGAGTGGTACAAGATCCCGGGGAGCTGTTTTTT	CAISGGVVQDPGELFF
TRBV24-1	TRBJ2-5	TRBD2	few	TGTGCCACCAGCGCCGATAGCGGGAGAGGGGAGACCCAGTACTTC	CATSADSGRGETQYF
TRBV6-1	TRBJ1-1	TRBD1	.	TGTGCCAGCAGTAGGGACAGGGATGTACCTGAAGCTTTCTTT	CASSRDRDVPEAFF
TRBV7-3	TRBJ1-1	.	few	TGTGCCAGCAGCGTAGACGGCATGAACACTGAAGCTTTCTTT	CASSVDGMNTEAFF
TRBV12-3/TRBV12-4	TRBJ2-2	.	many	TGTGCCAGCAGTTTAGGATTCGCCGGGGAGCTGTTTTTT	CASSLGFAGELFF
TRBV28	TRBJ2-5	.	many	TGTGCCAGCAGCCTCAGGGAACAAGAGACCCAGTACTTC	CASSLREQETQYF
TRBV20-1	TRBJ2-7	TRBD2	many	TGCAGTGCTAGAGATTTGAGCAGCGGGAGCCCCCACTCCTACGAGCAGTACTTC	CSARDLSSGSPHSYEQYF
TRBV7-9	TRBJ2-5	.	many	TGTGCCAGCAGCCCGACGGTTGGTGAGACCCAGTACTTC	CASSPTVGETQYF
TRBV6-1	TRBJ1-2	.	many	TGTGCCAGCAGCCCTGGCCTACTAAAGGGCTACACCTTC	CASSPGLLKGYTF
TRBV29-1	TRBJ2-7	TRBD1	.	TGCAGCGTTGTTGGGACAGGGGCCTCCACCTCCTACGAGCAGTACTTC	CSVVGTGASTSYEQYF
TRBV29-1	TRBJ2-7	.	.	TGCAGCGTGGCCGGGACTGCCTCCTACGAGCAGTACTTC	CSVAGTASYEQYF
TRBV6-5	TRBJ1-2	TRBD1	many	TGTGCCAGCAGGCCTAAGGGGGCCATAGGGTATGGCTACACCTTC	CASRPKGAIGYGYTF
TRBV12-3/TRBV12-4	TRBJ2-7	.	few	TGTGCCAGCATTTTCGGAGGGGACGAGCAGTCCTTC	CASIFGGDEQSF